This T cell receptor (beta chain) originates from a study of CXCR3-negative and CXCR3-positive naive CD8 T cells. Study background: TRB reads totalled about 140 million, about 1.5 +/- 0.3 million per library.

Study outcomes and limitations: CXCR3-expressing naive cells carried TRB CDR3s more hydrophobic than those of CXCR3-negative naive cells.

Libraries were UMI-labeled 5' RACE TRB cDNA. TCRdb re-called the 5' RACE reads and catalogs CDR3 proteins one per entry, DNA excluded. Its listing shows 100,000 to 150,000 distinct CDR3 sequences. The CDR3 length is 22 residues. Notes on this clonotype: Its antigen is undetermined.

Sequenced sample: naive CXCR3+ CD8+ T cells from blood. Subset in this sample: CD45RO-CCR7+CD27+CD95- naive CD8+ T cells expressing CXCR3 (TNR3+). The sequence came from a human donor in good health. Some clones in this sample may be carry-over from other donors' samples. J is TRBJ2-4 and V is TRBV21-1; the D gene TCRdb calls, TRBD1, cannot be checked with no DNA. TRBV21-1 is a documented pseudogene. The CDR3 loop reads CASSKVHVGGQGTEVAKNIQYF.